This T cell receptor (beta chain) was recovered during a study of CD8 T cell repertoires and HIV-1 epitope variants. Study background: T cells were stimulated with Twenty-five Gag and Nef peptides separately.

CDR1 is SGHVS, CDR2 FQNEAQ, per germline. After removal of 5 bases from V and 5 bases from J, the junction contained 11 bases not matched to a gene. The CDR3 sequence is 15 residues long. Worth noting for this clone: Its specificity is unknown.

The protocol was immunoSEQ multiplex PCR, while the TCRdb copy is restricted to in-frame clones and leaves out a portion. The sample carries 6,000 to 8,000 clones, 55% to 65% recorded once. Specimen: cultured CD8+ T cells derived from PBMCs. The receptor was derived from a male donor with HIV. This chain links TRBV7-8 with TRBJ1-2; 7 bases line up with TRBD1. In DNA, the CDR3 is TGTGCCAGCAGCGACGGACAGGTATCGCCGTATGGCTACACCTTC. It yields the protein CASSDGQVSPYGYTF.